This T cell receptor (beta chain) was observed in a study of cytomegalovirus exposure and HLA in healthy donors. Turning to this clone: The junction differs from germline at one of its ends, possibly a read error. Other DNA sequences in the same sample also yield this CDR3.

13 Jbeta primers and 60 Vbeta primers were used for the PCR. The repertoire was sequenced with immunoSEQ multiplex PCR; TCRdb's copy has only in-frame clones and lacks some. Of 95,000 or so clones listed, 81% were seen once; the top ten hold about 3.9%. This CDR3 region has 13 residues. Germline V lookup: CDR1 WSHSY, CDR2 SAAADI. The chain carries TRBV10-2 and TRBJ2-7; D is possibly TRBD2 (6 bases). The TCR comes from a woman in her seventies in good health and CMV-seropositive. Sequencing used PBMCs. The DNA of the CDR3 is TGCGCCAGCGGAGGGACGGTCCCCTACGAACAGTACTTC. Translation gives CASGGTVPYEQYF.